Listed here are 21 T cell receptor beta chains from one sample, sequenced in a study of T-cell memory formation after mild COVID-19. TCRdb reprocessed the 5' RACE reads with MiXCR, giving one entry per CDR3 protein. This table holds about 440,000 distinct CDR3 sequences, roughly 20% found once. Material: PBMCs or a T cell subset sorted from them (not recorded which). These receptors all come from an adult woman who had mild COVID-19 (a few samples of this study predate the infection). Cell type and time point are not known.

The V and J genes are TRBV11-3 and TRBJ2-7; 8 nucleotides match TRBD2. V lost 5 bases, J lost 0 bases, and 9 bases stayed unmatched. Germline-derived CDR1 and CDR2 are SGHNT and YENEEA. The CDR3 sequence is 16 residues long. The CDR3 bases are TGTGCCAGCAGCCCCGCGGGTAGCGGGAACTCCTACGAGCAGTACTTC. Translation gives CASSPAGSGNSYEQYF.

V gene TRBV9 combines with J gene TRBJ2-3; a possible D gene is TRBD1 (5 bases). This CDR3 region has 15 residues. Germline V gives CDR1 SGDLS, CDR2 YYNGEE. Deletions cut 4 bases from V and 7 bases from J, with 19 bases between. The CDR3, as DNA: TGTGCCAGCAGCCCTGACGGGCAGGGAACGAATACGCAGTATTTT. It encodes CASSPDGQGTNTQYF.

Only a few counts were recorded for this clonotype. The chain carries TRBV6-5 and TRBJ1-2; TRBD1 is a possible D gene (5 bases). Looked up from germline, CDR1 is MNHEY and CDR2 is SVGAGI. This CDR3 spans 15 amino acids. V was shortened by 6 bases and J by 4 bases, with 18 bases between the two germline ends. The DNA for the CDR3 is TGTGCCAGCAGGCACCAACGGGACCGTGTCTATGGCTACACCTTC. Amino acid sequence: CASRHQRDRVYGYTF.

The chain uses TRBV24-1 and TRBJ2-5; weak D call: TRBD2 (6 bases). The length of the CDR3 is 15 residues. Germline values: CDR1 KGHDR, CDR2 SFDVKD. Trimming left V 3 bases short and J 5 bases short, with 15 bases between. CDR3 sequence reads: CATSDTLATVETQYF. The DNA for the CDR3 is TGTGCCACCAGTGATACCCTAGCGACTGTGGAGACCCAGTACTTC.

J is TRBJ1-1 and V is TRBV7-3; TRBD1 might be the D (6 bases). Germline V lookup: CDR1 SGHTA, CDR2 FQGTGA. V lost 2 bases to trimming and J lost 5 bases, with 9 bases between them. The CDR3 has 13 residues. CDR3 region: CASSLYTGTEAFF. The CDR3 DNA reads as TGTGCCAGCAGCTTATATACAGGGACTGAAGCTTTCTTT.

This clonotype was recorded a few times. The genes are TRBV3-1 and TRBJ2-1; 14 bases line up with TRBD2. Trimming took 1 base from V and 6 from J; bases not matched to a gene: 5. The CDR3 sequence is 17 residues long. The germline V gene encodes CDR1 LGHDT and CDR2 YNNKEL (reference sequence). The CDR3 nucleotides are TGTGCCAGCAGCCAAGGGTGGACTAGCGGGGGGCCCAATGAGCAGTTCTTC. This sequence encodes CASSQGWTSGGPNEQFF.

This clonotype was counted many times. This sequence joins TRBV7-2 and TRBJ1-1; TRBD1 matches at 9 bases. Germline values: CDR1 SGHTA, CDR2 FQGNSA. Trimming at V came to 1 base and at J to 3 bases, leaving 15 bases not matched to a gene. This CDR3 contains 19 residues. In DNA, the CDR3 is TGTGCCAGCAGCTTAGGAAGGACAGGGGCCCGGGGTTGGGACACTGAAGCTTTCTTT. Translated: CASSLGRTGARGWDTEAFF.

A few counts support this clonotype. The chain links TRBV24-1 to TRBJ2-1; 10 bases are a match to TRBD1. J lost 8 bases, V lost 3 bases, and 6 bases had no gene match. The CDR3 extends over 15 amino acids. Germline V CDR1 and CDR2: KGHDR, SFDVKD. CDR3 DNA: TGTGCCACCAGTGATCCGGGACAGGGGCCATATGAGCAGTTCTTC. Amino acids: CATSDPGQGPYEQFF.

The rearrangement links TRBV12-3 or TRBV12-4 to TRBJ2-1; D not certain. Trimming stripped 3 bases from V and 0 bases from J, with 9 bases between. The CDR3 has 15 amino acids. The CDR3 DNA sequence: TGTGCCAGCAGTTTCTCCATCCCCTCCTACAATGAGCAGTTCTTC. This gives the protein CASSFSIPSYNEQFF.

This chain links TRBV12-3 or TRBV12-4 with TRBJ2-7, with 8 bases that match TRBD2. The V gene end was trimmed by 7 bases and the J gene end by 0 bases; junction bases not matched to a gene: 8. The CDR3 is 15 amino acids. CDR3 protein: CASKKGLAYSYEQYF. For the CDR3, the DNA is TGTGCCAGCAAAAAAGGACTAGCTTACTCCTACGAGCAGTACTTC.

CDR3 DNA sequence: TGTGCCAGCAGTGACGCTCCTTTAGCGGGAGGGCCTCGTGAGCAGTTCTTC. It codes for CASSDAPLAGGPREQFF. This rearrangement joins TRBV2 to TRBJ2-1; 11 positions match TRBD2. V lost 3 bases, J lost 9 bases, and 13 bases stayed unmatched. Germline V lookup: CDR1 SNHLY, CDR2 FYNNEI. This CDR3 is 17 amino acids long.

This clonotype came up a few times. This chain uses TRBV23-1 with TRBJ2-7, with 7 positions matching TRBD1. TRBV23-1 is reported as an ORF; its role is uncertain. The CDR3 covers 14 residues. J was trimmed by 3 bases and V by 7 bases; bases with no gene match: 9. CDR3 residues: CASNRKDRDYEQYF. CDR3 sequence (DNA): TGCGCCAGCAACAGGAAAGACAGGGACTACGAGCAGTACTTC.

This clonotype was seen more than once but under ten times. V is TRBV4-1 and J is TRBJ2-5, with a weak D call TRBD2 (6 bases). The germline V gene encodes CDR1 MGHRA and CDR2 YSYEKL. The length of the CDR3 is 16 residues. V lost 0 bases, J lost 0 bases, and 11 bases lay in between. CDR3 in amino acids: CASSQEAGRYQETQYF. The DNA for the CDR3 is TGCGCCAGCAGCCAAGAGGCAGGGAGGTACCAAGAGACCCAGTACTTC.

This clonotype was counted only a few times. The chain joins TRBV4-2 to TRBJ1-3; D is unresolved. This CDR3 contains 14 residues. Deletions cut 0 bases from V and 10 bases from J, with 13 bases between. CDR1 and CDR2 from the germline V gene are LGHNA and YNFKEQ. CDR3 protein: CASSQEKVRRTIYF. DNA of the CDR3: TGTGCCAGCAGCCAAGAGAAGGTGCGGAGGACCATATATTTT.

This clonotype has more than one count but fewer than ten. The chain has TRBV12-3 or TRBV12-4 and TRBJ1-2; 7 bases are shared with TRBD1. This CDR3 comprises 12 residues. The V gene end was trimmed by 7 bases and the J gene end by 6 bases; junction bases not matched to a gene: 5. The CDR3 DNA reads TGTGCCAGCAATCGACAGGGCAATGGCTACACCTTC. This translates into CASNRQGNGYTF.

J is TRBJ2-2 and V is TRBV6-2 or TRBV6-3; no reliable D call. The CDR3 consists of 13 residues. Trimming took 6 bases from V and 6 from J, leaving 11 bases between them. Germline loops: CDR1 MNHEY, CDR2 SVGEGT. CDR3 residues: CASRSSAAGELFF. CDR3 in DNA: TGTGCCAGCAGGAGTTCCGCCGCCGGGGAGCTGTTTTTT.

This clonotype occurred a few times. V gene TRBV10-2 combines with J gene TRBJ2-7, with D possibly matching TRBD1 (6 bases). Trimming left V 10 bases short and J 1 base short, with 11 bases between. This CDR3 comprises 12 residues. Germline CDR1 is WSHSY and CDR2 is SAAADI. CDR3 nucleotides: TGCGCCACAGGGACACTTTCCTACGAGCAGTACTTC. Translation: CATGTLSYEQYF.

This clonotype has just a few counts. The J gene is TRBJ2-5, the V gene TRBV7-2, with 8 bases fitting TRBD2. Trimming took 1 base from V and 10 from J; bases not matched to a gene: 2. The CDR3 has 12 residues. Germline V gene sequence: CDR1 SGHTA, CDR2 FQGNSA. The CDR3 region is CASSLVAGSQYF. Written as DNA, the CDR3 is TGTGCCAGCAGCTTAGTAGCGGGAAGCCAGTACTTC.

The sample holds one count of this clonotype. The chain joins TRBV27 to TRBJ1-2; TRBD1 is a possible D gene (6 bases). The CDR3 covers 14 residues. V gave up 6 bases and J gave up 8 bases, with 19 bases separating them. Germline CDR1 is MNHEY and CDR2 is SMNVEV (reference sequence). This chain's CDR3 is CASSRVGAGGGYTF. CDR3 DNA sequence: TGTGCCAGCAGCAGGGTCGGTGCCGGGGGCGGCTACACCTTC.

This clonotype has just a few counts. This chain links TRBV19 with TRBJ1-1, with 9 bases lining up with TRBD1. This CDR3 region has 15 residues. CDR1 is LNHDA, CDR2 SQIVND, per germline (reference sequence). V lost 9 bases, J lost 3 bases, and 11 bases stayed unmatched. The CDR3 coding sequence is TGTGCCAGCCTCCGGGACAGGGTCTCCGACACTGAAGCTTTCTTT. Translation gives CASLRDRVSDTEAFF. The complete variable domain, with remaining parts taken from reference TRBV19 and TRBJ1-1, reads DGGITQSPKYLFRKEGQNVTLSCEQNLNHDAMYWYRQDPGQGLRLIYYSQIVNDFQKGDIAEGYSVSREKKESFPLTVTSAQKNPTAFYLCASLRDRVSDTEAFFGQGTRLTVV.

The chain uses TRBV18 and TRBJ2-4, with TRBD1 as a possible D gene (5 bases). This CDR3 is built from 14 residues. The V end was cut by 3 bases, the J end by 2 bases, with 8 bases between. The germline CDR1 and CDR2 sequences are KGHSH and LQKENI. CDR3 in DNA: TGTGCCAGCTCACCTAAGGGGACCAAAAACATTCAGTACTTC. Amino acids: CASSPKGTKNIQYF.